This entry is about one T cell receptor (beta chain). Its antigen is undetermined. The data stem from a study of OX40 agonist ivuxolimab in advanced cancers. Study-level information: Ivuxolimab is an agonistic anti-OX40 (CD134) antibody, and patients were treated with it.

Study-level points and caveats: A proportion of nonresponders additionally exhibited low normalized T-cell clonal expansion.

This table comes from immunoSEQ multiplex PCR, and its TCRdb copy is limited to in-frame clones, with some not included. The repertoire holds more than 95,000 clones, with 94% as singletons. V shed 4 bases and J 0 bases; nucleotides not matched to a gene: 16. The CDR3 runs 20 residues. From germline, CDR1 is MGHRA and CDR2 YSYEKL. Blood got drawn at baseline, again on cycle 4 day 1, and then on cycle 7 day 1. The TCR was taken from an adult with an advanced solid tumor such as melanoma, head and neck, liver or kidney cancer. Sequences were derived from CD4+ or CD8+ T cells sorted from blood, sampled in a trial of the OX40 agonist ivuxolimab. The V call is TRBV4-1, the J call TRBJ1-5, with 9 bases matching TRBD1. The CDR3 loop is CASSRGFRDRVKDSNQPQHF. CDR3 nucleotide sequence: TGCGCCAGCAGCCGAGGCTTCCGGGACAGGGTGAAAGATAGCAATCAGCCCCAGCATTTT.